Shown below are 27 T cell receptor beta chains from a single sample sequenced in a study of siplizumab effects on memory and regulatory T cells. Repertoires were generated with immunoSEQ multiplex PCR, while TCRdb's copy carries only in-frame clones and drops some. Of approximately 82,000 clones listed, around 90% were seen once; the top ten hold around 1.4%. Sequences were obtained from Tregs sorted from blood. The source of these receptors is a human donor in good health.

This sequence joins TRBV6-1 and TRBJ2-3, with D perhaps TRBD1 or TRBD2 (5 bases each). Trimming cost V 0 bases and J 7 bases, with 20 bases left between them. Germline V gene sequence: CDR1 MNHNS, CDR2 SASEGT. The CDR3 runs to 17 residues. CDR3 amino acids: CASSEAIGGHVPNTQYF. DNA of the CDR3: TGTGCCAGCAGTGAAGCGATTGGGGGTCACGTACCCAATACGCAGTATTTT.

The gene calls are TRBV25-1 and TRBJ1-1; D possibly corresponds to TRBD1 (6 bases). The length of the CDR3 is 15 residues. From germline, CDR1 is MGHDK and CDR2 SYGVNS. V lost 1 base to trimming and J lost 3 bases, with 12 bases between them. CDR3 region: CASSEFWGADTEAFF. CDR3 bases: TGTGCCAGCAGTGAATTTTGGGGGGCTGACACTGAAGCTTTCTTT.

The rearrangement links TRBV28 to TRBJ2-3, with 13 bases matching TRBD2. Trimming at V came to 5 bases and at J to 6 bases, leaving 8 bases not matched to a gene. CDR3 length: 16 residues. The V gene's germline CDR1 is MDHEN and CDR2 SYDVKM. Written as DNA, the CDR3 is TGTGCCAGCAGTCCCACACTAGCGGGGGGGGTGGATACGCAGTATTTT. Protein product: CASSPTLAGGVDTQYF. The full variable domain, in which reference TRBV28 and TRBJ2-3 provide the parts outside the CDR3, is DVKVTQSSRYLVKRTGEKVFLECVQDMDHENMFWYRQDPGLGLRLIYFSYDVKMKEKGDIPEGYSVSREKKERFSLILESASTNQTSMYLCASSPTLAGGVDTQYFGPGTRLTVL.

The chain has TRBV27 and TRBJ1-1; D gene ambiguous. The germline V and J ends were trimmed by 6 bases and 3 bases, with 11 bases remaining between them. This CDR3 region has 13 residues. CDR1 is MNHEY and CDR2 is SMNVEV in the germline V gene (reference sequence). The DNA of the CDR3 is TGTGCCAGCAGCTTTGACCCTTACACTGAAGCTTTCTTT. Amino acids: CASSFDPYTEAFF.

This chain links TRBV5-4 with TRBJ2-1; perhaps TRBD2 as D (5 bases). V shed 5 bases and J shed 6 bases, with 9 bases lying between them. This CDR3 contains 12 residues. Germline CDR1 is SGHNT and CDR2 is YYREEE (reference sequence). CDR3 protein: CASRREFNEQFF. CDR3 bases: TGTGCCAGCAGACGGGAATTCAATGAGCAGTTCTTC.

The chain is built from TRBV5-1 and TRBJ1-1; 9 positions match TRBD1. With V trimmed by 3 bases and J by 0 bases, 6 bases remained unmatched. This CDR3 contains 16 residues. Germline lookup yields CDR1 SGHRS and CDR2 YFSETQ. CDR3 in amino acids: CASSSGQGLMNTEAFF. The DNA of the CDR3 is TGCGCCAGCAGCTCGGGACAGGGCCTAATGAACACTGAAGCTTTCTTT. Based on the CDR3 plus reference TRBV5-1 and TRBJ1-1, the full variable domain is KAGVTQTPRYLIKTRGQQVTLSCSPISGHRSVSWYQQTPGQGLQFLFEYFSETQRNKGNFPGRFSGRQFSNSRSEMNVSTLELGDSALYLCASSSGQGLMNTEAFFGQGTRLTVV.

This chain joins TRBV5-5 and TRBJ1-5; D is perhaps TRBD1 (6 bases). The CDR3 sequence is 16 residues long. Germline CDR1 is SGHKS and CDR2 is YYEKEE (reference sequence). V dropped 0 bases and J dropped 4 bases, with 14 bases sitting between them. The CDR3 DNA sequence: TGTGCCAGCAGCTTGGGATTCGGACAGATTAATCAGCCCCAGCATTTT. Its protein product is CASSLGFGQINQPQHF.

This clone counts as medium-sized (0.01 to 0.1%). V usage is TRBV10-1 and J usage is TRBJ1-6; 8 bases fit TRBD1. CDR1 is WNHNN, CDR2 SYGVQD, per germline (reference sequence). CDR3 length equals 13 residues. The J segment lost 6 bases and the V segment lost 10 bases, leaving 5 bases of the junction unmatched. CDR3 nucleotides: TGCGCCACAGGACAGGGCGGTAATTCACCCCTCCACTTT. Translated, it gives CATGQGGNSPLHF.

This rearrangement joins TRBV20-1 to TRBJ1-5; 8 bases are shared with TRBD1. Germline loops: CDR1 DFQATT, CDR2 SNEGSKA (reference sequence). The CDR3 is 11 amino acids. V dropped 6 bases and J dropped 7; count of bases not matched to a gene: 2. CDR3 sequence reads: CSAGQDQPQHF. The CDR3, as DNA: TGCAGTGCGGGACAGGACCAGCCCCAGCATTTT.

For the CDR3, the DNA is TGCAGCGTTGGACTCCCACGGGCGGAATCCGTCTATGGCTACACCTTC. It yields the protein CSVGLPRAESVYGYTF. V is TRBV29-1 and J is TRBJ1-2, with D uncertain. In germline, CDR1 is SQVTM, CDR2 ANQGSEA. The V end was cut by 4 bases, the J end by 4 bases, with 22 bases between. The length of the CDR3 is 16 residues.

The genes are TRBV4-1 and TRBJ2-1; D not resolved. The CDR3 consists of 14 residues. V was cut by 4 bases and J by 6 bases, with 13 bases left in between. The germline CDR1 and CDR2 sequences are MGHRA and YSYEKL. CDR3: CASSRPLPSNEQFF. Written as DNA, the CDR3 is TGCGCCAGCAGCCGACCCCTCCCTAGCAATGAGCAGTTCTTC.

The rearrangement joins TRBV7-9 to TRBJ2-7; possible D gene TRBD1, 5 bases. The CDR3 contains 14 residues. The germline V gene has CDR1 SEHNR and CDR2 FQNEAQ (reference sequence). V lost 2 bases to trimming and J lost 2 bases, with 10 bases between them. The CDR3 DNA is TGTGCCAGCAGCTTACAGGGCCACACCTACGAGCAGTACTTC. Translation gives CASSLQGHTYEQYF.

This clone was found once. The chain uses TRBV28 and TRBJ1-6; no firm D call. The V gene lost 5 bases and the J gene lost 7 bases, with 21 bases spanning the gap. CDR1 MDHEN and CDR2 SYDVKM come from the germline V gene. CDR3 length equals 17 residues. The DNA of the CDR3 is TGTGCCAGCAGTCTGCAGGAGGGAACACTATTAAATTCACCCCTCCACTTT. Translating gives CASSLQEGTLLNSPLHF.

The gene calls are TRBV6-6 and TRBJ1-5; unclear D gene. The germline V and J ends were trimmed by 2 bases and 2 bases, with 10 bases remaining between them. The germline V gene encodes CDR1 MNHNY and CDR2 SVGAGI (reference sequence). This CDR3 is built from 15 residues. DNA of the CDR3: TGTGCCAGCAGTTACCTCCCGGAAGGCAATCAGCCCCAGCATTTT. Its translation is CASSYLPEGNQPQHF.

This chain connects TRBV6-6 to TRBJ2-7; possibly TRBD1 or TRBD2 for D (6 bases each). The CDR3 sequence is 13 residues long. The germline V gene has CDR1 MNHNY and CDR2 SVGAGI (reference sequence). V lost 8 bases and J lost 0, with 11 bases in between. This CDR3 reads CASSGAVSYEQYF. CDR3 DNA: TGTGCCAGCTCGGGGGCGGTCTCCTACGAGCAGTACTTC.

This clone showed up just a few times. The gene calls are TRBV28 and TRBJ1-1; D is perhaps TRBD1 (6 bases). The CDR3 is 14 amino acids. Trimming pared 7 bases from V and 3 bases from J, leaving 15 bases between. Germline assignment: CDR1 MDHEN and CDR2 SYDVKM. Here the CDR3 reads CASTPGTSHTEAFF. CDR3 coding DNA: TGTGCCAGCACCCCCGGGACATCCCACACTGAAGCTTTCTTT.

The rearrangement joins TRBV4-2 to TRBJ2-7, with 8 bases fitting TRBD2. CDR3 length: 15 residues. With 0 bases clipped from V and 2 bases from J, the junction kept 3 bases outside the gene matches. The V gene's germline CDR1 is LGHNA and CDR2 YNFKEQ. This chain's CDR3 is CASSQDGAGAYEQYF. In nucleotides, the CDR3 is TGTGCCAGCAGCCAAGATGGAGCGGGGGCCTACGAGCAGTACTTC.

The chain joins TRBV12-5 to TRBJ2-7, with TRBD1 as a possible D gene (5 bases). The germline V gene encodes CDR1 LGHNT and CDR2 FRNRAP. The CDR3 contains 16 residues. Trimming removed 2 bases at V and 3 bases at J, with 17 bases between. CDR3 loop: CASGLPDRQGDYEQYF. The CDR3 DNA sequence: TGTGCTAGTGGTTTGCCGGACCGGCAGGGTGACTACGAGCAGTACTTC. The whole variable domain, remainder taken from reference TRBV12-5 and TRBJ2-7, is DARVTQTPRHKVTEMGQEVTMRCQPILGHNTVFWYRQTMMQGLELLAYFRNRAPLDDSGMPKDRFSAEMPDATLATLKIQPSEPRDSAVYFCASGLPDRQGDYEQYFGPGTRLTVT.

CDR3 sequence: CATSRTDTYEQYF. The DNA of the CDR3 is TGTGCCACCAGCAGGACGGACACCTACGAGCAGTACTTC. The chain links TRBV15 to TRBJ2-7; weak D call: TRBD1 (5 bases). The germline V gene encodes CDR1 LNHNV and CDR2 YYDKDF (reference sequence). Trimming removed 3 bases from V and 2 bases from J, with 8 bases in between. CDR3 length: 13 residues.

The chain uses TRBV7-2 and TRBJ1-1, with D perhaps TRBD1 (6 bases). Germline-derived CDR1 and CDR2 are SGHTA and FQGNSA. The CDR3 covers 15 residues. V was shortened by 0 bases and J by 1 base, with 9 bases between the two germline ends. The CDR3 DNA follows: TGTGCCAGCAGCTTAGCCGGGACAAAGAACACTGAAGCTTTCTTT. This codes for CASSLAGTKNTEAFF.

This clone was counted only a few times. This chain links TRBV25-1 with TRBJ1-2; maybe TRBD1 (5 bases). CDR3 length: 14 residues. V was clipped by 1 base and J by 8 bases, with 14 bases between them. Germline V gene lookup returns CDR1 MGHDK and CDR2 SYGVNS. The CDR3, as DNA: TGTGCCAGCAGTGAATTTAAGGGGAGCGAAGGCTACACCTTC. Amino acids: CASSEFKGSEGYTF.

This clone was counted a few times. The chain is built from TRBV5-8 and TRBJ2-7, with D tentatively TRBD2 (7 bases). The CDR3 length is 14 residues. Germline CDR1 is SGHTS and CDR2 is YDEGEE. V shed 5 bases and J shed 4 bases, with 16 bases lying between them. The CDR3 coding sequence is TGTGCCAGCAGGGGTCGACGGGGGGCATACGAGCAGTACTTC. It yields the protein CASRGRRGAYEQYF.

The V and J genes are TRBV28 and TRBJ2-3; 7 nucleotides line up with TRBD1. Losses at the gene ends were 7 bases for V and 5 bases for J; bases not matched to a gene: 12. The CDR3 has 15 amino acids. In germline, CDR1 is MDHEN, CDR2 SYDVKM. The CDR3 DNA reads as TGTGCCAGCACCCTAAGGGACAGCAATATAGATACGCAGTATTTT. Translating it yields CASTLRDSNIDTQYF.

This clone has just one count. The gene calls are TRBV9 and TRBJ1-1; D is ambiguous. The germline V and J ends were trimmed by 2 bases and 1 base, with 6 bases remaining between them. Germline V gene sequence: CDR1 SGDLS, CDR2 YYNGEE. The CDR3 length is 13 residues. In nucleotides, the CDR3 is TGTGCCAGCAGCGTCCACCCGAACACTGAAGCTTTCTTT. This translates into CASSVHPNTEAFF.

This chain joins TRBV7-2 and TRBJ2-3; 9 bases map to TRBD2. Germline V gives CDR1 SGHTA, CDR2 FQGNSA. The CDR3 loop spans 15 amino acids. V was clipped by 1 base and J by 15 bases; unmatched bases: 14. The CDR3 coding sequence is TGTGCCAGCAGCTTAGGTTTTCGCTCACTAGCGGGTTTATATTTT. Translating gives CASSLGFRSLAGLYF.

The chain is built from TRBV18 and TRBJ1-5; TRBD1 is a possible D gene (6 bases). V was pared by 2 bases and J by 5 bases, with 13 bases between. The CDR3 runs 15 residues. Germline CDR1 reads KGHSH; CDR2 reads LQKENI. CDR3: CASSPSSGQYQPQHF. The CDR3 bases are TGTGCCAGCTCACCAAGTTCCGGACAGTATCAGCCCCAGCATTTT.

The chain carries TRBV15 and TRBJ2-5; 8 nucleotides align to TRBD2. Per the germline V gene, CDR1 is LNHNV and CDR2 is YYDKDF (reference sequence). The CDR3 covers 15 residues. V was clipped by 8 bases and J by 4 bases; unmatched bases: 12. CDR3 sequence: CATATAGGLGETQYF. The CDR3 DNA reads TGTGCCACCGCAACGGCGGGGGGCCTAGGAGAGACCCAGTACTTC.